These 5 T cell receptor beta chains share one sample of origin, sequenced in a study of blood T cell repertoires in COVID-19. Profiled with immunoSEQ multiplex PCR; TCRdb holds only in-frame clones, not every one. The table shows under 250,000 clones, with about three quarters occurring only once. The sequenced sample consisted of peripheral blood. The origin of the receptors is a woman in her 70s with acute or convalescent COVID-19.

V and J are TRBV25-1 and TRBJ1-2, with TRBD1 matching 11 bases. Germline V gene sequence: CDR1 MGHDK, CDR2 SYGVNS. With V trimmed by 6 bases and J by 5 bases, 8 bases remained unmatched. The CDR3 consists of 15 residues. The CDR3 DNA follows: TGTGCCAGCAGCTACCCGGGACAGGGGGAATATGGCTACACCTTC. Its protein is CASSYPGQGEYGYTF.

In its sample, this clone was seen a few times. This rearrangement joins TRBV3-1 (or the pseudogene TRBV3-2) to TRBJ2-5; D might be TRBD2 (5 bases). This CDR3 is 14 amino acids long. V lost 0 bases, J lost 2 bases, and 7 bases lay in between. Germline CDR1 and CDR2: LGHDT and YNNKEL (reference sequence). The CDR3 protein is CASSQEGGQETQYF. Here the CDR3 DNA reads TGTGCCAGCAGCCAAGAAGGAGGTCAAGAGACCCAGTACTTC.

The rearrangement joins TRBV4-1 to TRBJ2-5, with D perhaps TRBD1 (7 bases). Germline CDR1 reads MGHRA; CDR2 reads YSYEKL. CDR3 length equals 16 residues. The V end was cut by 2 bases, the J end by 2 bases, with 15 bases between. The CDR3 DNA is TGCGCCAGCAGCCAACAGGGGGGACGGCGACAAGAGACCCAGTACTTC. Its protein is CASSQQGGRRQETQYF.

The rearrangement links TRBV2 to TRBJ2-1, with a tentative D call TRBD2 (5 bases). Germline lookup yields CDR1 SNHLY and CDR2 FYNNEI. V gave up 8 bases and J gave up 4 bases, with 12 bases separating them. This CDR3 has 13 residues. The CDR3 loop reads CASQERRYNEQFF. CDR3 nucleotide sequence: TGTGCCAGCCAGGAACGGAGGTACAATGAGCAGTTCTTC.

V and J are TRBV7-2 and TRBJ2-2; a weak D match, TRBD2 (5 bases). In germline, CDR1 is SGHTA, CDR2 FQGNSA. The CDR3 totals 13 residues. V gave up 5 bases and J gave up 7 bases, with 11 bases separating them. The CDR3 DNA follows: TGTGCCAGCAGCCCCCAGCGGTTCGGGGAGCTGTTTTTT. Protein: CASSPQRFGELFF.